These 2 T cell receptor beta chains were sequenced from one sample in a study of cytomegalovirus exposure and HLA in healthy donors. PCR amplification relied on 60 Vbeta primers (plus 13 Jbeta primers). Profiled with immunoSEQ multiplex PCR; TCRdb holds only in-frame clones, not every one. The sample shows over 150,000 clones, around 88% of them seen only once. The sample taken for sequencing was PBMCs. These receptors were obtained from a woman between 25 and 40 years old in good health and CMV-seronegative.

The chain carries TRBV6-1 and TRBJ2-2, with 8 bases identical to TRBD2. V trimming: 7 bases; J trimming: 7 bases; junction bases outside the gene matches: 11. The CDR3 consists of 15 residues. The germline gives CDR1 MNHNS, CDR2 SASEGT. The CDR3 loop reads CASISTGGLSGELFF. CDR3 DNA sequence: TGTGCCAGCATTTCAACGGGGGGGCTCAGCGGGGAGCTGTTTTTT.

This clone was recorded only once. The V gene is TRBV5-1, the J gene TRBJ1-2; 9 bases agree with TRBD1. CDR1 SGHRS and CDR2 YFSETQ come from the germline V gene. J gave up 4 bases and V 0 bases, and 7 bases lay outside the gene matches. This CDR3 region has 16 residues. CDR3 nucleotide sequence: TGCGCCAGCAGCTTGGTAGTTAGGGGACAGGGCTATGGCTACACCTTC. The encoded protein is CASSLVVRGQGYGYTF.